Below are 27 T cell receptor beta chains sequenced from a single sample in a study of blood T cell repertoires in COVID-19. Using immunoSEQ multiplex PCR, the repertoire was profiled, and TCRdb retains in-frame clones only, with some absent. This sample has about 260,000 clones, with 87% found just once. Source material: peripheral blood. These receptors all stem from a woman in her thirties or forties who had recovered from COVID-19.

The chain links TRBV4-3 to TRBJ2-5, with 10 bases aligning to TRBD2. CDR1 and CDR2 (germline): LGHNA, YSLEER. This CDR3 is 16 amino acids long. The V and J ends lost 0 bases and 5 bases, in that order; junction bases with no gene match: 6. The CDR3 loop is CASSQDTSGVGETQYF. In DNA, the CDR3 is TGCGCCAGCAGCCAAGATACTAGCGGGGTGGGGGAGACCCAGTACTTC.

This clone was detected a few times. The J gene is TRBJ1-6, the V gene TRBV7-8; 10 nucleotides match TRBD1. Germline assignment: CDR1 SGHVS and CDR2 FQNEAQ. The V segment lost 0 bases and the J segment 10 bases; nucleotides outside the gene matches: 9. The CDR3 covers 17 residues. The CDR3 region is CASSLAYMTGGASPLHF. The CDR3 coding sequence is TGTGCCAGCAGCTTAGCCTATATGACAGGGGGCGCGTCACCCCTCCACTTT.

V and J are TRBV19 and TRBJ2-7, with 7 bases identical to TRBD2. This CDR3 region has 15 residues. The germline CDR1 and CDR2 sequences are LNHDA and SQIVND (reference sequence). V lost 1 base and J lost 3; bases outside the gene matches: 6. The CDR3 bases are TGTGCCAGTAGTATAGGGAGCGGGGCCTTCTACGAGCAGTACTTC. Translation: CASSIGSGAFYEQYF. Drawing the rest from reference TRBV19 and TRBJ2-7, the complete variable domain is DGGITQSPKYLFRKEGQNVTLSCEQNLNHDAMYWYRQDPGQGLRLIYYSQIVNDFQKGDIAEGYSVSREKKESFPLTVTSAQKNPTAFYLCASSIGSGAFYEQYFGPGTRLTVT.

The chain links TRBV18 to TRBJ2-2; D is possibly TRBD1 (6 bases). The germline V and J ends were trimmed by 3 bases and 3 bases, with 11 bases remaining between them. CDR1 and CDR2 from the germline V gene are KGHSH and LQKENI. The CDR3 spans 15 residues. The CDR3 sequence is CASSPRTVDTGELFF. In nucleotides, the CDR3 is TGTGCCAGCTCACCCCGGACAGTTGACACCGGGGAGCTGTTTTTT.

The V and J genes are TRBV5-4 and TRBJ2-5; the match to TRBD2 covers 11 bases. The CDR3 is made up of 16 amino acids. The germline V gene has CDR1 SGHNT and CDR2 YYREEE (reference sequence). The J segment lost 4 bases and the V segment lost 3 bases, leaving 8 bases of the junction unmatched. DNA for the CDR3: TGTGCCAGCAGCTCAATAGCGGGGGGGCTTCCAGAGACCCAGTACTTC. Encoded protein: CASSSIAGGLPETQYF. The full variable domain, rest sourced from reference TRBV5-4 and TRBJ2-5, is ETGVTQSPTHLIKTRGQQVTLRCSSQSGHNTVSWYQQALGQGPQFIFQYYREEENGRGNFPPRFSGLQFPNYSSELNVNALELDDSALYLCASSSIAGGLPETQYFGPGTRLLVL.

This clone has only one observation. This chain links TRBV5-1 with TRBJ2-1; 7 positions match TRBD2. This CDR3 contains 16 residues. Trimming at V came to 1 base and at J to 0 bases, leaving 4 bases not matched to a gene. Germline CDR1 is SGHRS and CDR2 is YFSETQ. This CDR3 reads CASSLSGGGSYNEQFF. The CDR3 DNA reads as TGCGCCAGCAGCTTGTCGGGCGGGGGCTCCTACAATGAGCAGTTCTTC. The full variable domain, with the rest looked up from reference TRBV5-1 and TRBJ2-1, is KAGVTQTPRYLIKTRGQQVTLSCSPISGHRSVSWYQQTPGQGLQFLFEYFSETQRNKGNFPGRFSGRQFSNSRSEMNVSTLELGDSALYLCASSLSGGGSYNEQFFGPGTRLTVL.

The chain carries TRBV6-6 and TRBJ2-4; 8 nucleotides line up with TRBD1. The CDR3 is made up of 15 amino acids. Germline V lookup: CDR1 MNHNY, CDR2 SVGAGI (reference sequence). V gave up 2 bases and J gave up 7 bases; unmatched junction bases: 7. Here the CDR3 reads CASSYTRRGQNIQYF. CDR3 sequence (DNA): TGTGCCAGCAGTTACACACGCAGGGGGCAGAACATTCAGTACTTC.

The chain links TRBV7-8 to TRBJ1-5; 8 bases line up with TRBD1. In germline, CDR1 is SGHVS, CDR2 FQNEAQ. The CDR3 is 17 residues long. Germline trimming cut 0 bases from V and 7 bases from J; bases unmatched to any gene: 11. The CDR3 protein is CASSLAPAGGVGQPQHF. The CDR3 DNA follows: TGTGCCAGCAGCTTAGCGCCGGCAGGGGGCGTCGGGCAGCCCCAGCATTTT.

In the case of this clone: The germline gene is not matched at one end of the junction; a read error may be the cause. J is TRBJ2-1 and V is TRBV14; 7 bases map to TRBD1. The CDR3 has 13 residues. From germline, CDR1 is SGHDN and CDR2 FVKESK. CDR3 protein: CASSRLLQGLMVF. For the CDR3, the DNA is TGTGCCAGCAGCCGCCTACTACAGGGGTTGATGGTCTTC.

This clone was counted a single time. V gene TRBV19 combines with J gene TRBJ2-2; D not certain. The CDR3 consists of 14 residues. Deletions cut 4 bases from V and 1 base from J, with 7 bases between. Germline V gene sequence: CDR1 LNHDA, CDR2 SQIVND (reference sequence). The CDR3 DNA reads as TGTGCCAGTAGTAAGCCGGGGAACACCGGGGAGCTGTTTTTT. Amino acid sequence: CASSKPGNTGELFF. The full variable domain, with the rest looked up from reference TRBV19 and TRBJ2-2, is DGGITQSPKYLFRKEGQNVTLSCEQNLNHDAMYWYRQDPGQGLRLIYYSQIVNDFQKGDIAEGYSVSREKKESFPLTVTSAQKNPTAFYLCASSKPGNTGELFFGEGSRLTVL.

The chain is built from TRBV2 and TRBJ1-1; 7 bases align to TRBD1. V was clipped by 3 bases and J by 10 bases; unmatched bases: 14. Germline lookup yields CDR1 SNHLY and CDR2 FYNNEI. The CDR3 sequence is 15 residues long. The CDR3 nucleotides are TGTGCCAGCAGTGAGTTGGGATTGACAGGGACGGGAGCTTTCTTT. Amino acid sequence: CASSELGLTGTGAFF. The variable domain in full, with the rest retrieved from reference TRBV2 and TRBJ1-1, is EPEVTQTPSHQVTQMGQEVILRCVPISNHLYFYWYRQILGQKVEFLVSFYNNEISEKSEIFDDQFSVERPDGSNFTLKIRSTKLEDSAMYFCASSELGLTGTGAFFGQGTRLTVV.

This clone was detected once. The chain uses TRBV4-2 and TRBJ1-4; D might be TRBD1 (6 bases). Per the germline V gene, CDR1 is LGHNA and CDR2 is YNFKEQ. This CDR3 is built from 17 residues. V shed 3 bases and J shed 0 bases, with 14 bases lying between them. The CDR3 sequence: CASSQRGGLATNEKLFF. The CDR3 coding sequence is TGTGCCAGCAGCCAGAGGGGGGGCCTCGCAACTAATGAAAAACTGTTTTTT.

The chain joins TRBV11-2 to TRBJ2-5; 7 bases match TRBD1. This CDR3 is 15 amino acids long. V was pared by 1 base and J by 5 bases, with 7 bases of the junction left unmatched. Germline V gene sequence: CDR1 SGHAT, CDR2 FQNNGV. Here the CDR3 reads CASSLGTGVAETQYF. The CDR3 nucleotides read TGTGCCAGCAGCTTAGGAACAGGGGTGGCGGAGACCCAGTACTTC.

This sequence joins TRBV7-9 and TRBJ1-1; D possibly corresponds to TRBD1 (5 bases). Trimming removed 7 bases at V and 8 bases at J, with 23 bases between. This CDR3 comprises 15 residues. CDR1 and CDR2 from the germline V gene are SEHNR and FQNEAQ (reference sequence). CDR3 sequence: CASTPQMGEGTEAFF. The CDR3 DNA is TGTGCCAGCACCCCACAGATGGGGGAGGGGACGGAAGCTTTCTTT. The whole variable domain, filled in from reference TRBV7-9 and TRBJ1-1, reads DTGVSQNPRHKITKRGQNVTFRCDPISEHNRLYWYRQTLGQGPEFLTYFQNEAQLEKSRLLSDRFSAERPKGSFSTLEIQRTEQGDSAMYLCASTPQMGEGTEAFFGQGTRLTVV.

The chain has TRBV10-3 and TRBJ1-1; 9 bases fit TRBD1. CDR3 length equals 15 residues. With V trimmed by 8 bases and J by 6 bases, 13 bases remained unmatched. The germline V gene has CDR1 ENHRY and CDR2 SYGVKD. CDR3 nucleotides: TGTGCCATCTCAAAGAATTCACAGGGGGCGGCTGAAGCTTTCTTT. It codes for CAISKNSQGAAEAFF.

V usage is TRBV14 and J usage is TRBJ2-7; D may be TRBD2 (5 bases). Germline CDR1 is SGHDN and CDR2 is FVKESK. Trimming shortened V by 1 base and J by 7 bases, and 11 bases separated the two germline ends. The CDR3 is 13 residues long. DNA of the CDR3: TGTGCCAGCAGCCAAGTAAACGGCGGGGAGCAGTACTTC. Amino acid sequence: CASSQVNGGEQYF.

The chain uses TRBV27 and TRBJ1-5; D is possibly TRBD1 (5 bases). CDR3 length: 17 residues. CDR1 is MNHEY and CDR2 is SMNVEV in the germline V gene (reference sequence). The ends were cut back, 5 bases at V and 1 base at J, with 18 bases in the middle. The CDR3 spells CASSPGPWDLSNQPQHF. For the CDR3, the DNA is TGTGCCAGCAGTCCAGGGCCCTGGGATCTGAGCAATCAGCCCCAGCATTTT.

V usage is TRBV5-1 and J usage is TRBJ1-1, with no clear D. The germline gives CDR1 SGHRS, CDR2 YFSETQ. The CDR3 spans 13 residues. V gave up 7 bases and J gave up 3 bases, with 13 bases separating them. The CDR3 nucleotides read TGCGCCAGCGCCATAAAGAGCGACACTGAAGCTTTCTTT. Protein: CASAIKSDTEAFF. Looking up the rest from reference TRBV5-1 and TRBJ1-1 gives the full variable domain: KAGVTQTPRYLIKTRGQQVTLSCSPISGHRSVSWYQQTPGQGLQFLFEYFSETQRNKGNFPGRFSGRQFSNSRSEMNVSTLELGDSALYLCASAIKSDTEAFFGQGTRLTVV.

This chain connects TRBV30 to TRBJ1-1, with a weak D call TRBD1 (6 bases). The CDR3 runs 17 residues. Trimming left V 2 bases short and J 0 bases short, with 19 bases between. Germline-derived CDR1 and CDR2 are GTSNPN and SVGIG (reference sequence). CDR3 protein: CAWSPSLQGWVNTEAFF. In nucleotides, the CDR3 is TGTGCCTGGAGTCCCTCTCTACAGGGTTGGGTGAACACTGAAGCTTTCTTT.

The rearrangement links TRBV4-1 to TRBJ1-1; the match to TRBD1 covers 8 bases. After removal of 2 bases from V and 5 bases from J, the junction contained 7 bases not matched to a gene. Germline V gene sequence: CDR1 MGHRA, CDR2 YSYEKL. The CDR3 sequence is 15 residues long. CDR3 in DNA: TGCGCCAGCAGCCAAACCCGACAGGGGAGGACTGAAGCTTTCTTT. The encoded protein is CASSQTRQGRTEAFF.

This rearrangement joins TRBV11-2 to TRBJ2-3; D is uncertain. There are 17 residues in the CDR3. V gave up 2 bases and J gave up 0 bases, with 15 bases separating them. The germline V gene has CDR1 SGHAT and CDR2 FQNNGV. The CDR3 nucleotides are TGTGCCAGCAGCTTATTACGCCGATCCACTAGCACAGATACGCAGTATTTT. Amino acid sequence: CASSLLRRSTSTDTQYF.

The rearrangement uses TRBV5-1 and TRBJ1-1, with 12 nucleotides matching TRBD1. Looked up from germline, CDR1 is SGHRS and CDR2 is YFSETQ. With 0 bases clipped from V and 2 bases from J, the junction kept 8 bases outside the gene matches. There are 18 residues in the CDR3. The CDR3 bases are TGCGCCAGCAGCTTGGCCGGGACAGGGGGCTCAGGAAACACTGAAGCTTTCTTT. Protein sequence: CASSLAGTGGSGNTEAFF. Combining the CDR3 with reference TRBV5-1 and TRBJ1-1 gives the whole variable domain KAGVTQTPRYLIKTRGQQVTLSCSPISGHRSVSWYQQTPGQGLQFLFEYFSETQRNKGNFPGRFSGRQFSNSRSEMNVSTLELGDSALYLCASSLAGTGGSGNTEAFFGQGTRLTVV.

The genes are TRBV12-5 and TRBJ2-5; 7 bases line up with TRBD2. Germline lookup yields CDR1 LGHNT and CDR2 FRNRAP. The CDR3 is made up of 13 amino acids. With V trimmed by 7 bases and J by 5 bases, 7 bases remained unmatched. The CDR3 region is CASVGGGRETQYF. In DNA form, the CDR3 reads TGTGCTAGTGTTGGGGGGGGTCGGGAGACCCAGTACTTC.

The chain couples TRBV5-4 to TRBJ2-2; TRBD2 aligns across 9 bases. The V and J ends lost 4 bases and 4 bases, in that order; junction bases with no gene match: 8. The germline CDR1 and CDR2 sequences are SGHNT and YYREEE (reference sequence). The CDR3 has 16 residues. The DNA of the CDR3 is TGTGCCAGCAGCCCCAAGGGACTAGCCAGCACCGGGGAGCTGTTTTTT. It yields the protein CASSPKGLASTGELFF.

The gene calls are TRBV29-1 and TRBJ2-7, with D perhaps matching TRBD2 (5 bases). Germline CDR1 is SQVTM and CDR2 is ANQGSEA. V was trimmed by 7 bases and J by 3 bases, leaving 10 bases between them. The length of the CDR3 is 11 residues. CDR3 DNA: TGCAGCGCCTACCGGGACTACGAGCAGTACTTC. Its protein is CSAYRDYEQYF.

This chain links TRBV19 with TRBJ2-1; 8 bases align to TRBD2. The CDR3 covers 15 residues. Germline V CDR1 and CDR2: LNHDA, SQIVND (reference sequence). J was trimmed by 4 bases and V by 7 bases; bases with no gene match: 9. The CDR3 sequence is CASTLSGGGYNEQFF. DNA for the CDR3: TGTGCCAGTACCTTAAGCGGCGGGGGGTACAATGAGCAGTTCTTC.

The chain links TRBV13 to TRBJ1-2, with a possible D match to TRBD1 (5 bases). V dropped 5 bases and J dropped 0 bases, with 19 bases sitting between them. CDR3 length: 17 residues. CDR1 PRHDT and CDR2 FYEKMQ come from the germline V gene (reference sequence). The CDR3: CASSQVAGNKANYGYTF. DNA of the CDR3: TGTGCCAGCAGCCAAGTGGCAGGGAATAAAGCTAACTATGGCTACACCTTC. The complete variable domain, with remaining parts taken from reference TRBV13 and TRBJ1-2, reads AAGVIQSPRHLIKEKRETATLKCYPIPRHDTVYWYQQGPGQDPQFLISFYEKMQSDKGSIPDRFSAQQFSDYHSELNMSSLELGDSALYFCASSQVAGNKANYGYTFGSGTRLTVV.